Shown below are 25 T cell receptor beta chains from a single sample sequenced in a study of spatial heterogeneity in lung cancer. Study-level points and caveats: The number of expanded tumor alpha and beta chains correlated with mutation number.

These TCRs' antigens remain unknown. TCRdb redid the calling of the 5' RACE reads with MiXCR, one entry per CDR3 protein. The repertoire holds 6,000 or so distinct CDR3 sequences, around 7.7% seen once, with 28% in the top ten. Time point noted: sample taken at primary tumor resection. The sequencing used lung tumor tissue, collected at surgery. Receptor source: a female donor with early-stage non-small cell lung cancer.

This clonotype was picked up many times. Since the library was made to target alpha chains, this beta chain is a stray read and its abundance is not meaningful. The chain joins TRBV6-5 to TRBJ2-3, with TRBD2 matching over 9 bases. J was trimmed by 3 bases and V by 4 bases; bases with no gene match: 8. This CDR3 is 16 amino acids long. Germline CDR1 and CDR2: MNHEY and SVGAGI. The CDR3 DNA reads as TGTGCCAGCAGTTCTCCCCGTCTAGCGGGGACAGATACGCAGTATTTT. Amino acid sequence: CASSSPRLAGTDTQYF.

By share of the sample, this clonotype is hyperexpanded (1% or more). This beta chain appears as a stray read in a library generated for alpha chains; its size is not informative. This chain connects TRBV27 to TRBJ2-1; D call uncertain. There are 12 residues in the CDR3. The V end was cut by 4 bases, the J end by 12 bases, with 13 bases between. Germline V gives CDR1 MNHEY, CDR2 SMNVEV (reference sequence). The CDR3 here is CASSSDMLGQFF. CDR3 DNA sequence: TGTGCCAGCAGTTCAGACATGTTAGGGCAGTTCTTC.

This clonotype came up many times. This beta chain is an unintended read in a library built for alpha chains; its size means little. V gene TRBV10-3 combines with J gene TRBJ2-3, with D perhaps being TRBD1 or TRBD2 (5 bases each). V gave up 2 bases and J gave up 4 bases, with 13 bases separating them. CDR1 and CDR2 from the germline V gene are ENHRY and SYGVKD. The CDR3 is 15 residues long. This CDR3 reads CAISEAVMGADTQYF. CDR3 DNA: TGTGCCATCAGTGAGGCAGTGATGGGGGCAGATACGCAGTATTTT.

In its sample, this clonotype is medium-sized. The library was built for alpha chains, so this beta chain is an off-target read and its size means little. The rearrangement links TRBV6-1 to TRBJ2-2, with 10 bases matching TRBD2. Germline CDR1 and CDR2: MNHNS and SASEGT. The trim removed 2 bases at V and 7 bases at J, leaving 7 bases unmatched. The CDR3 is 16 amino acids. The CDR3 sequence is CASSESVAGGIGELFF. For the CDR3, the DNA is TGTGCCAGCAGTGAAAGTGTAGCGGGAGGAATCGGGGAGCTGTTTTTT.

This clonotype was observed at least ten times. This beta chain turned up in a library designed for alpha chains; as an off-target read, its abundance says little. J is TRBJ2-4 and V is TRBV20-1; D not resolved. Trimming stripped 3 bases from V and 7 bases from J, with 10 bases between. Per germline, CDR1 DFQATT and CDR2 SNEGSKA (reference sequence). CDR3 length: 12 residues. CDR3 bases: TGCAGTGCTAGTGCCGGGTTGAACATTCAGTACTTC. It is translated as CSASAGLNIQYF.

This clonotype was counted at least ten times. This beta chain is an unintended read in a library built for alpha chains; its size means little. The rearrangement uses TRBV11-2 and TRBJ2-2; 9 positions match TRBD2. With V trimmed by 1 base and J by 3 bases, 9 bases remained unmatched. Per the germline V gene, CDR1 is SGHAT and CDR2 is FQNNGV. The CDR3 covers 18 residues. The CDR3: CASSLVPKASGDTGELFF. CDR3 coding DNA: TGTGCCAGCAGCTTAGTTCCAAAGGCTAGCGGGGACACCGGGGAGCTGTTTTTT.

In its sample, this clonotype was seen many times. The size of this beta chain means little, since it is a stray read in a library made for alpha chains. The chain carries TRBV20-1 and TRBJ2-1, with D hard to call. V was clipped by 5 bases and J by 8 bases, with 10 bases between them. CDR3 length: 11 amino acids. Germline V gene sequence: CDR1 DFQATT, CDR2 SNEGSKA (reference sequence). The CDR3 region is CSAVESHEQFF. The CDR3 bases are TGCAGTGCTGTAGAGTCCCATGAGCAGTTCTTC.

This clonotype has ten or more counts. This beta chain is an off-target read within a library intended for alpha chains, so its frequency means little. This chain's CDR3 is CASSLGLVNNIHEQYF. The CDR3, as DNA: TGTGCCAGCAGTTTGGGGCTAGTGAATAATATCCACGAGCAGTACTTC. V and J are TRBV28 and TRBJ2-7; D is perhaps TRBD1 (5 bases). CDR3 length: 16 residues. CDR1 and CDR2 from the germline V gene are MDHEN and SYDVKM. Trimming shortened V by 3 bases and J by 5 bases, and 20 bases separated the two germline ends.

This clonotype was observed at least ten times. This beta chain turned up in a library designed for alpha chains; as an off-target read, its abundance says little. The CDR3 reads CSVEFGYGYTF. The CDR3 nucleotides are TGCAGCGTTGAGTTTGGCTATGGCTACACCTTC. The chain has TRBV29-1 and TRBJ1-2; D ambiguous. With 3 bases removed from V and 4 bases from J, the gap between germline ends came to 6 bases. The CDR3 runs to 11 residues. The V gene's germline CDR1 is SQVTM and CDR2 ANQGSEA.

This clonotype was seen many times. This beta chain is off target for a library built for alpha chains, so its abundance means little. V is TRBV6-5 and J is TRBJ2-7; D is possibly TRBD1 (6 bases). Germline V gene data show CDR1 as MNHEY and CDR2 as SVGAGI. Trimming pared 2 bases from V and 1 base from J, leaving 9 bases between. The CDR3 consists of 14 residues. The chain's CDR3 is CASSYQQGSYEQYF. The CDR3 nucleotides read TGTGCCAGCAGTTACCAGCAGGGGTCCTACGAGCAGTACTTC.

The sample holds many counts of this clonotype. This beta chain came through as a stray read in a library set up for alpha chains, and its size says little. V usage is TRBV6-2 or TRBV6-3 and J usage is TRBJ2-7, with D perhaps matching TRBD1 (6 bases). V was trimmed by 8 bases and J by 5 bases, leaving 25 bases between them. This CDR3 has 16 amino acids. CDR1 and CDR2 (germline): MNHEY, SVGEGT. CDR3: CASEGEDTSRLDEQYF. CDR3 coding DNA: TGTGCCAGCGAGGGGGAAGACACTTCCCGTCTTGACGAGCAGTACTTC.

This clonotype appeared many times. Because the library targeted alpha chains, this beta chain is an off-target read whose size means little. V gene TRBV7-2 combines with J gene TRBJ1-2; tentatively, D is TRBD1 (6 bases). CDR3 length: 16 residues. V dropped 0 bases and J dropped 4 bases, with 15 bases sitting between them. Germline loops: CDR1 SGHTA, CDR2 FQGNSA. Here the CDR3 reads CASSLAGSGVGYGYTF. CDR3 coding DNA: TGTGCCAGCAGCTTAGCGGGTTCAGGGGTAGGCTATGGCTACACCTTC.

This clonotype rates as medium-sized. This beta chain is an unintended read in a library built for alpha chains; its size means little. The chain combines TRBV5-1 with TRBJ2-5, with D possibly being TRBD1 or TRBD2 (5 bases each). Trimming removed 2 bases at V and 5 bases at J, with 16 bases between. This CDR3 contains 15 residues. Per the germline V gene, CDR1 is SGHRS and CDR2 is YFSETQ. As DNA, the CDR3 is TGCGCCAGCAGCTTCTCAGGGTTGAGGGAGGAGACCCAGTACTTC. Amino acids: CASSFSGLREETQYF.

This clonotype is labeled medium-sized. Since it is a stray read in a library aimed at alpha chains, this beta chain has a size that is not meaningful. The V call is TRBV20-1, the J call TRBJ2-7; possibly TRBD2 for D (5 bases). The CDR3 totals 13 residues. Germline CDR1 DFQATT, CDR2 SNEGSKA (reference sequence). CDR3 loop: CSLDGLGVYEQYF. CDR3 in DNA: TGCAGCCTGGACGGACTTGGGGTATACGAGCAGTACTTC.

By share, this clonotype counts as medium-sized (0.01 to 0.1%). This beta chain is an unintended read in a library built for alpha chains; its size means little. The chain combines TRBV7-2 with TRBJ2-3, with D perhaps given as TRBD1 or TRBD2 (5 bases each). The V and J ends lost 3 bases and 1 base respectively, with 17 bases between them. CDR1 is SGHTA and CDR2 is FQGNSA in the germline V gene. The CDR3 extends over 17 amino acids. CDR3 residues: CASSLGPGAGRTDTQYF. Here the CDR3 DNA reads TGTGCCAGCAGCTTGGGGCCCGGGGCGGGCCGCACAGATACGCAGTATTTT.

This clonotype has a count of ten or more. The library was prepared for alpha chains; this beta chain is a stray read, so its frequency means little. The rearrangement links TRBV9 to TRBJ2-5; 7 bases are shared with TRBD2. Germline CDR1 SGDLS, CDR2 YYNGEE. There are 16 residues in the CDR3. The J segment lost 2 bases and the V segment lost 0 bases, leaving 7 bases of the junction unmatched. The CDR3 DNA is TGTGCCAGCAGCGTAGCTGCGGGGCGGGAGCAAGAGACCCAGTACTTC. Protein product: CASSVAAGREQETQYF.

This clonotype was found many times. Because the library targeted alpha chains, this beta chain is an off-target read whose size means little. V usage is TRBV29-1 and J usage is TRBJ2-1, with a weak D call TRBD2 (5 bases). Germline loops: CDR1 SQVTM, CDR2 ANQGSEA. V gave up 5 bases and J gave up 2 bases, with 13 bases separating them. This CDR3 spans 14 amino acids. CDR3 region: CSVSLLVPYNEQFF. The DNA for the CDR3 is TGCAGCGTTTCTTTACTAGTCCCCTACAATGAGCAGTTCTTC.

As for this clonotype: Within a library made for alpha chains, this beta chain is off target, and its count is uninformative. This chain joins TRBV20-1 and TRBJ2-5; no definite D call. V lost 6 bases and J lost 3, with 14 bases in between. This CDR3 has 13 residues. Germline loops: CDR1 DFQATT, CDR2 SNEGSKA (reference sequence). CDR3 sequence (DNA): TGCAGTGCCGACTTCGACCCGAAAGAGACCCAGTACTTC. Protein sequence: CSADFDPKETQYF.

This clonotype was counted only a few times. Because this beta chain is a stray read in a library intended to capture alpha chains, its abundance should not be given much weight. This chain joins TRBV2 and TRBJ2-3; D gene uncertain. V lost 1 base, J lost 0 bases, and 8 bases lay in between. The CDR3 totals 15 residues. The germline gives CDR1 SNHLY, CDR2 FYNNEI. Written as DNA, the CDR3 is TGTGCCAGCAGTGAAGGGTTAGCTAGCACAGATACGCAGTATTTT. Translation gives CASSEGLASTDTQYF.

This clonotype ranks as medium-sized. This beta chain represents an off-target read in a library built for alpha chains; its size is of limited meaning. V and J are TRBV28 and TRBJ1-5; no clear D. This CDR3 region has 13 residues. V was shortened by 6 bases and J by 3 bases, with 9 bases between the two germline ends. The germline CDR1 and CDR2 sequences are MDHEN and SYDVKM. The CDR3 reads CASRRQPNQPQHF. Written as DNA, the CDR3 is TGTGCCAGCAGACGCCAACCCAATCAGCCCCAGCATTTT. Looking up the rest from reference TRBV28 and TRBJ1-5 gives the full variable domain: DVKVTQSSRYLVKRTGEKVFLECVQDMDHENMFWYRQDPGLGLRLIYFSYDVKMKEKGDIPEGYSVSREKKERFSLILESASTNQTSMYLCASRRQPNQPQHFGDGTRLSIL.

Concerning this clonotype itself: This beta chain appears as a stray read in a library generated for alpha chains; its size is not informative. The rearrangement joins TRBV2 to TRBJ2-1; 10 bases map to TRBD1. The CDR3 consists of 16 residues. V lost 3 bases, J lost 4 bases, and 6 bases stayed unmatched. CDR1 SNHLY and CDR2 FYNNEI come from the germline V gene. The CDR3 nucleotides read TGTGCCAGCAGTGAGCAACCGGGACAGGGGTACAATGAGCAGTTCTTC. As protein: CASSEQPGQGYNEQFF.

In this sample, this clonotype turned up a few times. This beta chain is a stray read from a library made for alpha chains; its abundance is not meaningful. The chain recombines TRBV4-3 with TRBJ1-2; the D is unclear. This CDR3 is built from 15 residues. Germline CDR1 reads LGHNA; CDR2 reads YSLEER. V lost 4 bases and J lost 2, with 14 bases in between. The chain's CDR3 is CASSPQSAGNYGYTF. In nucleotides, the CDR3 is TGCGCCAGCAGCCCCCAATCCGCGGGGAACTATGGCTACACCTTC.

There are many counts of this clonotype. For a library built for alpha chains, this beta chain is a stray read; little rests on its size. The rearrangement joins TRBV12-2 to TRBJ2-5. TRBV12-2 is a recognized pseudogene. The CDR3 loop spans 14 amino acids. The DNA of the CDR3 is TGTGCAAGTCGCCAACCTCGGGACCAAGAGACCCAGTACTTC. Translated, it gives CASRQPRDQETQYF.

Sample share makes this clonotype medium-sized. The library was designed around alpha chains, so this beta chain is a stray read whose abundance carries little weight. The chain couples TRBV20-1 to TRBJ2-1; unclear D gene. Germline V gene data show CDR1 as DFQATT and CDR2 as SNEGSKA (reference sequence). The V gene lost 1 base and the J gene lost 14 bases, with 12 bases spanning the gap. This CDR3 has 11 amino acids. The CDR3 loop is CSARGSVVEFF. The CDR3 DNA reads TGCAGTGCTAGAGGGTCGGTTGTCGAGTTCTTC.

This clonotype counts as large. The library was designed around alpha chains, so this beta chain is a stray read whose abundance carries little weight. This chain uses TRBV6-2 or TRBV6-3 with TRBJ2-1; 13 bases are a match to TRBD2. CDR3 length equals 15 residues. V lost 2 bases and J lost 10; bases outside the gene matches: 5. Germline V lookup: CDR1 MNHEY, CDR2 SVGEGT. CDR3 bases: TGTGCCAGCAGTTACCAAGGACTAGCGGGGGAGGAGCAGTTCTTC. This codes for CASSYQGLAGEEQFF.